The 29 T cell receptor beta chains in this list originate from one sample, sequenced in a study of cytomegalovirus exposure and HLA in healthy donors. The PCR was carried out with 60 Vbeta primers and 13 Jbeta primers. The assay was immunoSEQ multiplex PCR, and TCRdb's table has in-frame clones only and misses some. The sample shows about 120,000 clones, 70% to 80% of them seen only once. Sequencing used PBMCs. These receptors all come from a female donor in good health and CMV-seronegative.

This CDR3 is CASSPRDKGTEAFF. CDR3 in DNA: TGCGCCAGCAGCCCCCGGGACAAGGGCACTGAAGCTTTCTTT. This chain links TRBV5-1 with TRBJ1-1; a weak D match, TRBD1 (6 bases). This CDR3 has 14 residues. V was shortened by 4 bases and J by 4 bases, with 14 bases between the two germline ends. In germline, CDR1 is SGHRS, CDR2 YFSETQ.

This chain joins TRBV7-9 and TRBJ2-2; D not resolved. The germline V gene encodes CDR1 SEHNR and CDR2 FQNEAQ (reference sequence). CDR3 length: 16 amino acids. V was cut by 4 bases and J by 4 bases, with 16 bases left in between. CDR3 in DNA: TGTGCCAGCAGCTCACCCCACCGAATCGGCACCGGGGAGCTGTTTTTT. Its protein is CASSSPHRIGTGELFF.

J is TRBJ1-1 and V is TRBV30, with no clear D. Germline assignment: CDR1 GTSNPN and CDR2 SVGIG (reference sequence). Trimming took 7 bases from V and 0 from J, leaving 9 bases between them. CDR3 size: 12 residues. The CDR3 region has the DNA TGTGCCTATCTACTAGTGAACACTGAAGCTTTCTTT. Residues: CAYLLVNTEAFF.

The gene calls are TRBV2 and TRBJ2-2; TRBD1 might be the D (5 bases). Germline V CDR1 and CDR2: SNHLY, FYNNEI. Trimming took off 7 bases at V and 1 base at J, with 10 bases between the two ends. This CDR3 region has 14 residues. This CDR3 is CASTQRGNTGELFF. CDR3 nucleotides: TGTGCCAGCACCCAAAGGGGGAACACCGGGGAGCTGTTTTTT.

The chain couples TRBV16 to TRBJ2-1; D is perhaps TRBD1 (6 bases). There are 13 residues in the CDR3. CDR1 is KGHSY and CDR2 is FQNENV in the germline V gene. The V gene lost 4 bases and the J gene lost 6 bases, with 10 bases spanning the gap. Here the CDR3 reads CASSPDRTNEQFF. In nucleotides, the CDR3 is TGTGCCAGCAGCCCGGACAGAACCAATGAGCAGTTCTTC.

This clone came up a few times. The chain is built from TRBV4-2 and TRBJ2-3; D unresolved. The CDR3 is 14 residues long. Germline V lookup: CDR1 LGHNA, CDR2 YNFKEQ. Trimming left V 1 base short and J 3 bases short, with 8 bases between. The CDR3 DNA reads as TGTGCCAGCAGCCAAGGCCCAGTTACAGATACGCAGTATTTT. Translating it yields CASSQGPVTDTQYF.

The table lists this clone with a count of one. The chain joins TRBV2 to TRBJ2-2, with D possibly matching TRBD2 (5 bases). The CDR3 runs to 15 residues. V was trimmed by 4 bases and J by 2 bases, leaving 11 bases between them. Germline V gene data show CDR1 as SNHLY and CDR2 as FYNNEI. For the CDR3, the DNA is TGTGCCAGCAGTGTCGACGGGGTCAACACCGGGGAGCTGTTTTTT. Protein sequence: CASSVDGVNTGELFF.

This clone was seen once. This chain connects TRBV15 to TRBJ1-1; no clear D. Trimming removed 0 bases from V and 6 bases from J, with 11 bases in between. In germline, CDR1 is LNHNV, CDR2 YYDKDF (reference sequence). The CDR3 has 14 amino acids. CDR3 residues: CATSRDLSVAEAFF. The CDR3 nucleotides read TGTGCCACCAGCAGAGATTTATCGGTCGCTGAAGCTTTCTTT.

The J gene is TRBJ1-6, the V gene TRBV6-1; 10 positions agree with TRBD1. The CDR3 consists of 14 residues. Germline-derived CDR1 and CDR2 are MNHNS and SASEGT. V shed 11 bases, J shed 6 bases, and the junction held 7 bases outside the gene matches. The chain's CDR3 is CASTGTGVNSPLHF. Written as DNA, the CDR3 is TGTGCCTCCACCGGGACAGGGGTTAATTCACCCCTCCACTTT.

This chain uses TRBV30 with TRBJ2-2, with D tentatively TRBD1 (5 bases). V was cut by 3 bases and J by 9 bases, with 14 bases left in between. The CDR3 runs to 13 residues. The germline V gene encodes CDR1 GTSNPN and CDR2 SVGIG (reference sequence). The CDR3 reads CAWRDQGLRELFF. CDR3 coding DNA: TGTGCCTGGAGAGACCAGGGTCTCCGGGAGCTGTTTTTT.

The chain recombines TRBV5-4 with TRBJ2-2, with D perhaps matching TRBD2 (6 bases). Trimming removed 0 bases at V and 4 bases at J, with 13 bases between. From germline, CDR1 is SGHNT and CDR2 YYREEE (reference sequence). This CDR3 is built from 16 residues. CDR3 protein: CASSLDFGGLTGELFF. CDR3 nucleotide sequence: TGTGCCAGCAGCTTGGATTTCGGGGGACTCACCGGGGAGCTGTTTTTT. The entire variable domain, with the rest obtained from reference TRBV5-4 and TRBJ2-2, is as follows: ETGVTQSPTHLIKTRGQQVTLRCSSQSGHNTVSWYQQALGQGPQFIFQYYREEENGRGNFPPRFSGLQFPNYSSELNVNALELDDSALYLCASSLDFGGLTGELFFGEGSRLTVL.

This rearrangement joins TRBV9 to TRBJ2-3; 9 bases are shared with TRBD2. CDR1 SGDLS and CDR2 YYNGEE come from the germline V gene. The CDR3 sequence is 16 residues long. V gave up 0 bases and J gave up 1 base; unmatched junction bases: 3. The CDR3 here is CASSVVERGGTDTQYF. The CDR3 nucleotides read TGTGCCAGCAGCGTAGTGGAGCGGGGGGGCACAGATACGCAGTATTTT.

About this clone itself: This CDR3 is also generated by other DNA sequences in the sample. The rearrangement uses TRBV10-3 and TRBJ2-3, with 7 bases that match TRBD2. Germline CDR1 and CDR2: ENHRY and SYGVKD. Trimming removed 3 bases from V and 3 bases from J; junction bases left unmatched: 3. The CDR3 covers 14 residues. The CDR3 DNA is TGTGCCATCAGTGACGGCGGGGGAACAGATACGCAGTATTTT. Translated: CAISDGGGTDTQYF.

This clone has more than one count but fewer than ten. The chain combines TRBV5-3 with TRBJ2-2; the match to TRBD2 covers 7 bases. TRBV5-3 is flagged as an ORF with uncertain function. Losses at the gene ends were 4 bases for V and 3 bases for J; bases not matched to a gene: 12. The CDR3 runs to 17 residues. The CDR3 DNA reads TGTGCCAGAAGCCCGACGAGAGGGGAGGGGTACACCGGGGAGCTGTTTTTT. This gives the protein CARSPTRGEGYTGELFF.

This chain's CDR3 is CASSEDSSSGNTIYF. DNA for the CDR3: TGTGCCAGCAGTGAGGACAGCAGCTCTGGAAACACCATATATTTT. The chain uses TRBV2 and TRBJ1-3, with D possibly matching TRBD1 (6 bases). CDR1 and CDR2 (germline): SNHLY, FYNNEI. The CDR3 covers 15 residues. V gave up 3 bases and J gave up 0 bases, with 9 bases separating them. The full variable domain, with the rest looked up from reference TRBV2 and TRBJ1-3, is EPEVTQTPSHQVTQMGQEVILRCVPISNHLYFYWYRQILGQKVEFLVSFYNNEISEKSEIFDDQFSVERPDGSNFTLKIRSTKLEDSAMYFCASSEDSSSGNTIYFGEGSWLTVV.

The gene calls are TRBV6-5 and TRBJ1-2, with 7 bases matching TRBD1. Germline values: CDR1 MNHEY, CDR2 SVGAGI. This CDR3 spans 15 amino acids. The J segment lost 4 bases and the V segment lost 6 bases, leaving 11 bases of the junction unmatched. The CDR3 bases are TGTGCCAGCAGACCACCAGGGGGGCGAGGCTATGGCTACACCTTC. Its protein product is CASRPPGGRGYGYTF.

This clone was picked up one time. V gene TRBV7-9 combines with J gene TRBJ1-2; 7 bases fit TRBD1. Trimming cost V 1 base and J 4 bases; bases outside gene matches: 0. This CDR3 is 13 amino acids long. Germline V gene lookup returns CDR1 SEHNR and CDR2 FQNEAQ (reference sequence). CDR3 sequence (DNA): TGTGCCAGCAGCTTAGACAGGGGCTATGGCTACACCTTC. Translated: CASSLDRGYGYTF. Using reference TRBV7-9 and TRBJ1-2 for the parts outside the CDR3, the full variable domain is DTGVSQNPRHKITKRGQNVTFRCDPISEHNRLYWYRQTLGQGPEFLTYFQNEAQLEKSRLLSDRFSAERPKGSFSTLEIQRTEQGDSAMYLCASSLDRGYGYTFGSGTRLTVV.

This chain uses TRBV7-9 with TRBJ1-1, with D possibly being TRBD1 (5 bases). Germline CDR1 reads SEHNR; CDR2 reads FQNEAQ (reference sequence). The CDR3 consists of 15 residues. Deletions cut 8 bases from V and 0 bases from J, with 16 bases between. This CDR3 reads CASRNGAGMNTEAFF. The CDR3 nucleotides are TGTGCCAGCCGTAACGGGGCGGGGATGAACACTGAAGCTTTCTTT.

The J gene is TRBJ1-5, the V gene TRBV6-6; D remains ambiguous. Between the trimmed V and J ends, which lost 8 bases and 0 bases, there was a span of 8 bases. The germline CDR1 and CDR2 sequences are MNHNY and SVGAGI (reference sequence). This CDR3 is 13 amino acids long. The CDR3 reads CASERDSNQPQHF. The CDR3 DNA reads TGTGCCAGCGAGAGGGATAGCAATCAGCCCCAGCATTTT.

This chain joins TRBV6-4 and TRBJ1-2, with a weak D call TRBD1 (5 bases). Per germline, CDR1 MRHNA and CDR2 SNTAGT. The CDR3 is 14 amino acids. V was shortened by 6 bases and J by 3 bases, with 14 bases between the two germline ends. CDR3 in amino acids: CASSPAGGDYGYTF. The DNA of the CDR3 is TGTGCCAGCAGCCCGGCTGGGGGGGACTATGGCTACACCTTC.

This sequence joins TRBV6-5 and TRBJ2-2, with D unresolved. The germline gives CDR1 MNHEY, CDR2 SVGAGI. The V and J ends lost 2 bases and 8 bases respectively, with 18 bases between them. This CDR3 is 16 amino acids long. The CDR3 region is CASSYGNQVAPGELFF. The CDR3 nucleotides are TGTGCCAGCAGTTACGGTAATCAGGTGGCGCCGGGGGAGCTGTTTTTT.

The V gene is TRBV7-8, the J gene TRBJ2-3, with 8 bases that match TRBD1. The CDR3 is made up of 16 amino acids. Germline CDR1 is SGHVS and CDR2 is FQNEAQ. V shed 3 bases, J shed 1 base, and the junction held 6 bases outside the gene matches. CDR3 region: CASSFDRGPRTDTQYF. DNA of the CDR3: TGTGCCAGCAGCTTTGACAGGGGCCCCCGCACAGATACGCAGTATTTT.

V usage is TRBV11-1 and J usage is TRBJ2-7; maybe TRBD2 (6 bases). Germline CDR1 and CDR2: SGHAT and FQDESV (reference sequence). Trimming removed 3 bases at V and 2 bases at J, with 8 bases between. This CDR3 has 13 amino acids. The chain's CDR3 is CASSFSGAYEQYF. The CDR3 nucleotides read TGTGCCAGCAGCTTTTCGGGGGCCTACGAGCAGTACTTC.

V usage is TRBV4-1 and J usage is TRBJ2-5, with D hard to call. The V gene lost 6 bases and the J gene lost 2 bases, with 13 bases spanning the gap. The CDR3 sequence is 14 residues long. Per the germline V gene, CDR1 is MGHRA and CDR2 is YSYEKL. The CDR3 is CASSPWAGQETQYF. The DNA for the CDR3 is TGCGCCAGCAGTCCCTGGGCAGGACAAGAGACCCAGTACTTC.

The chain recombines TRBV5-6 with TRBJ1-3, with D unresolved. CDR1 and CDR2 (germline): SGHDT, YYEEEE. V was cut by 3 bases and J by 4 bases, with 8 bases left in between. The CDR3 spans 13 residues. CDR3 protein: CASSSLLGNTIYF. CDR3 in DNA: TGTGCCAGCAGCTCCCTCCTAGGAAACACCATATATTTT.

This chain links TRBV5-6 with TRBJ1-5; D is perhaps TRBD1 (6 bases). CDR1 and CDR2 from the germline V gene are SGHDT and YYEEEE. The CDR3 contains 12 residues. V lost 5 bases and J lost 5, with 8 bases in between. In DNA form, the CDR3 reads TGTGCCAGCAGTCGACAGGATCAGCCCCAGCATTTT. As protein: CASSRQDQPQHF. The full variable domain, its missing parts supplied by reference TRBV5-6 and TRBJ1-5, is DAGVTQSPTHLIKTRGQQVTLRCSPKSGHDTVSWYQQALGQGPQFIFQYYEEEERQRGNFPDRFSGHQFPNYSSELNVNALLLGDSALYLCASSRQDQPQHFGDGTRLSIL.

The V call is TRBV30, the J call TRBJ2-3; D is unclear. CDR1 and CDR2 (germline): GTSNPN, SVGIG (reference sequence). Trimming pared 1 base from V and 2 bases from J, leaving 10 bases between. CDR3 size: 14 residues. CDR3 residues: CAWSGLSFTDTQYF. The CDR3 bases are TGTGCCTGGAGTGGATTAAGCTTCACAGATACGCAGTATTTT. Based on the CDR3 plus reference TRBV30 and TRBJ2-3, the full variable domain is SQTIHQWPATLVQPVGSPLSLECTVEGTSNPNLYWYRQAAGRGLQLLFYSVGIGQISSEVPQNLSASRPQDRQFILSSKKLLLSDSGFYLCAWSGLSFTDTQYFGPGTRLTVL.

The CDR3 coding sequence is TGTGCCAGCAGTGCGGACAGGGGGATTAGCTCCTACGAGCAGTACTTC. Translated: CASSADRGISSYEQYF. This chain uses TRBV6-1 with TRBJ2-5; 10 positions match TRBD1. The last part of the DNA fits TRBJ2-7 better; the J call may be wrong. Germline lookup yields CDR1 MNHNS and CDR2 SASEGT. This CDR3 spans 16 amino acids.

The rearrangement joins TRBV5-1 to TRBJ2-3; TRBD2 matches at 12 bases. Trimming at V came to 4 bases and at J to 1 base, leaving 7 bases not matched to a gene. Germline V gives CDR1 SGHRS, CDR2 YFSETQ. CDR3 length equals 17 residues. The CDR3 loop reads CASSGTPSGGGTDTQYF. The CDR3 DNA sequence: TGCGCCAGCAGCGGAACACCTAGCGGGGGGGGCACAGATACGCAGTATTTT.